The 31 T cell receptor beta chains listed next were all sequenced from one sample in a study of regulatory T cells in long-lasting Graves disease. Time point: newly diagnosed GD, antithyroid drugs for less than 3 months. PBMC RNA served as the TCR library source. Through Arm-PCR of CDR3 regions and iRepertoire HTBI primers, TCR beta libraries were built. TCRdb re-derived calls from the multiplex PCR reads in MiXCR, one entry per CDR3 protein. The sample contains under 300,000 distinct CDR3 sequences, under 20% of which appear only once. The sample was also reused in another study, on T cells in Graves' hyperthyroidism and ophthalmopathy.

The sample was peripheral blood mononuclear cells (PBMCs), taken at new diagnosis, from a patient treated with antithyroid drugs. Receptors were obtained from a woman in her twenties or thirties with Graves disease.

The CDR3: CASSYRGGDTIYF. The CDR3 DNA is TGTGCCAGCAGTTACAGGGGAGGGGACACCATATATTTT. The V and J genes are TRBV6-9 and TRBJ1-3, with D possibly matching TRBD1 (6 bases). CDR1 is MNHGY, CDR2 SVAAGI, per germline. CDR3 length: 13 residues. The V gene lost 3 bases and the J gene lost 8 bases, with 11 bases spanning the gap.

This clonotype has at least ten counts. The chain joins TRBV7-9 to TRBJ1-5; D is ambiguous. The V end was cut by 8 bases, the J end by 0 bases, with 11 bases between. CDR1 and CDR2 from the germline V gene are SEHNR and FQNEAQ (reference sequence). The CDR3 totals 14 residues. The CDR3 DNA reads as TGTGCCAGCGGTCCGACTACTAGCAATCAGCCCCAGCATTTT. It codes for CASGPTTSNQPQHF.

This clonotype was counted between two and nine times. CDR3 bases: TGTGCTGGCACCTCGCCCAGGGTGAGGGCCGGGGAGCTGTTTTTT. Residues: CAGTSPRVRAGELFF. The chain has TRBV7-7 and TRBJ2-2; perhaps D is TRBD1 or TRBD2 (5 bases each). The CDR3 is made up of 15 amino acids. Germline V gene data show CDR1 as SSHAT and CDR2 as FNYEAQ (reference sequence).

This clonotype was observed at least ten times. The chain employs TRBV20-1 and TRBJ1-6, with D unresolved. The CDR3 has 13 amino acids. Looked up from germline, CDR1 is DFQATT and CDR2 is SNEGSKA (reference sequence). V lost 3 bases and J 9 bases, leaving 12 bases between the germline ends. This CDR3 is CSASGQLGSPLHF. Written as DNA, the CDR3 is TGCAGTGCTAGCGGCCAGTTAGGTTCACCCCTCCACTTT.

This clonotype was detected ten times or more. V usage is TRBV6-5 and J usage is TRBJ1-2; no firm D call. Trimming removed 0 bases from V and 6 bases from J, with 20 bases in between. This CDR3 spans 17 amino acids. Per germline, CDR1 MNHEY and CDR2 SVGAGI. This CDR3 reads CASSYSERAGPKNGYTF. The CDR3 DNA is TGTGCCAGCAGTTACTCAGAAAGGGCAGGACCGAAAAATGGCTACACCTTC.

This clonotype has only a few counts. The J gene is TRBJ1-3, the V gene TRBV10-3; D gene unclear. Germline loops: CDR1 ENHRY, CDR2 SYGVKD. V was shortened by 3 bases and J by 3 bases, with 9 bases between the two germline ends. There are 14 residues in the CDR3. The CDR3 region is CAISEEVDGNTIYF. DNA for the CDR3: TGTGCCATCAGTGAAGAGGTGGATGGAAACACCATATATTTT.

This clonotype was seen more than once but under ten times. The rearrangement joins TRBV19 to TRBJ2-1; 11 bases fit TRBD2. V gave up 8 bases and J gave up 6 bases; unmatched junction bases: 15. This CDR3 is built from 17 residues. Germline V CDR1 and CDR2: LNHDA, SQIVND (reference sequence). The DNA for the CDR3 is TGTGCCAGTCGGGGACGTTCCTTAGCGGGGGGGGGCAATGAGCAGTTCTTC. Translated, it gives CASRGRSLAGGGNEQFF.

This clonotype was picked up many times. This rearrangement joins TRBV6-1 to TRBJ2-5; 12 bases fit TRBD1. The V segment lost 6 bases and the J segment 5 bases; nucleotides outside the gene matches: 16. Germline-derived CDR1 and CDR2 are MNHNS and SASEGT. The CDR3 runs 18 residues. This CDR3 is CASSNPFYRDRGPETQYF. DNA for the CDR3: TGTGCCAGCAGCAACCCTTTCTACCGGGACAGGGGGCCGGAGACCCAGTACTTC.

With respect to this clonotype: Possible read error: a much larger clone is one base away. Because it lacks the conserved phenylalanine or tryptophan at the end, this CDR3 is likely a read error. The rearrangement links TRBV5-1 to TRBJ1-2; tentatively, D is TRBD1 (6 bases). Germline V lookup: CDR1 SGHRS, CDR2 YFSETQ. CDR3 length: 15 residues. Trimming took 1 base from V and 4 from J, leaving 14 bases between them. The CDR3 loop reads CASSLQGYSVYGYTL. The CDR3 DNA is TGCGCCAGCAGCTTGCAGGGGTATAGTGTCTATGGCTACACCTTA.

This rearrangement joins TRBV6-4 to TRBJ1-6, with a possible D match to TRBD1 (5 bases). This CDR3 contains 15 residues. Germline CDR1 reads MRHNA; CDR2 reads SNTAGT. V lost 3 bases to trimming and J lost 7 bases, with 13 bases between them. Here the CDR3 DNA reads TGTGCCAGCAGTGAGGACTCCGGGGGGAATTCACCCCTCCACTTT. It codes for CASSEDSGGNSPLHF.

This clonotype was recorded many times. The V call is TRBV5-1, the J call TRBJ2-3; no clear D gene. Between the trimmed V and J ends, which lost 1 base and 4 bases, there was a span of 10 bases. This CDR3 comprises 14 residues. The germline CDR1 and CDR2 sequences are SGHRS and YFSETQ. The chain's CDR3 is CASSLQVGPDTQYF. The CDR3 DNA follows: TGCGCCAGCAGCTTGCAGGTGGGCCCAGATACGCAGTATTTT.

This clonotype was seen ten or more times. CDR3 sequence: CASSSLPSGANVLTF. Here the CDR3 DNA reads TGTGCCAGCAGCTCGCTTCCCTCTGGGGCCAACGTCCTGACTTTC. The chain combines TRBV7-2 with TRBJ2-6; D ambiguous. The length of the CDR3 is 15 residues. The germline gives CDR1 SGHTA, CDR2 FQGNSA. The ends were cut back, 4 bases at V and 0 bases at J, with 7 bases in the middle. Supplemented by reference TRBV7-2 and TRBJ2-6, the full variable domain reads GAGVSQSPSNKVTEKGKDVELRCDPISGHTALYWYRQSLGQGLEFLIYFQGNSAPDKSGLPSDRFSAERTGGSVSTLTIQRTQQEDSAVYLCASSSLPSGANVLTFGAGSRLTVL.

This clonotype was found many times. An end of the junction differs from the germline gene, which may be a read error. The CDR3 DNA sequence: TGTGCCAGCAGCTTGGAGCGGACAGGGACTGGAAACACCATATATTTT. It codes for CASSLERTGTGNTIYF. The rearrangement joins TRBV5-1 to TRBJ1-3; 8 nucleotides agree with TRBD1. Germline lookup yields CDR1 SGHRS and CDR2 YFSETQ. The CDR3 length is 16 residues.

This clonotype was observed many times. V usage is TRBV9 and J usage is TRBJ1-2; possible D gene TRBD1, 5 bases. Looked up from germline, CDR1 is SGDLS and CDR2 is YYNGEE. This CDR3 has 14 residues. Deletions cut 0 bases from V and 3 bases from J, with 9 bases between. CDR3 in DNA: TGTGCCAGCAGCGTAGGGTTGGGGGACTATGGCTACACCTTC. Translated: CASSVGLGDYGYTF.

This clonotype was counted at least ten times. V gene TRBV12-5 combines with J gene TRBJ2-7; no firm D call. This CDR3 has 12 residues. V lost 1 base to trimming and J lost 0 bases, with 1 base between them. Germline V gene data show CDR1 as LGHNT and CDR2 as FRNRAP. CDR3 in amino acids: CASGLGSYEQYF. CDR3 nucleotides: TGTGCTAGTGGTTTGGGCTCCTACGAGCAGTACTTC. Variable domain in full (rest from reference TRBV12-5 and TRBJ2-7): DARVTQTPRHKVTEMGQEVTMRCQPILGHNTVFWYRQTMMQGLELLAYFRNRAPLDDSGMPKDRFSAEMPDATLATLKIQPSEPRDSAVYFCASGLGSYEQYFGPGTRLTVT.

Many counts were recorded for this clonotype. This sequence joins TRBV2 and TRBJ2-7; D may match TRBD1 or TRBD2 (5 bases each). Germline loops: CDR1 SNHLY, CDR2 FYNNEI. Trimming cost V 0 bases and J 7 bases, with 19 bases left between them. The length of the CDR3 is 16 residues. The CDR3 here is CASSEALRMGDGEQYF. CDR3 nucleotides: TGTGCCAGCAGTGAAGCGCTTCGGATGGGGGACGGGGAGCAGTACTTC.

This clonotype was counted ten times or more. CDR3 sequence reads: CASSSPRWNEQFF. The CDR3 DNA sequence: TGTGCCAGCAGCTCCCCCCGATGGAATGAGCAGTTCTTC. The V gene is TRBV7-9, the J gene TRBJ2-1; D is unclear. CDR1 SEHNR and CDR2 FQNEAQ come from the germline V gene (reference sequence). The CDR3 is 13 residues long. Deletions cut 4 bases from V and 7 bases from J, with 11 bases between.

This clonotype appeared many times. The chain joins TRBV4-1 to TRBJ1-1; D remains unclear. With 1 base removed from V and 8 bases from J, the gap between germline ends came to 8 bases. The germline gives CDR1 MGHRA, CDR2 YSYEKL. This CDR3 is built from 12 residues. The CDR3 region is CASSQGVREAFF. As DNA, the CDR3 is TGCGCCAGCAGCCAAGGGGTTAGAGAAGCTTTCTTT.

This clonotype has ten or more counts. The chain combines TRBV3-1 with TRBJ2-4; D unresolved. Germline values: CDR1 LGHDT, CDR2 YNNKEL (reference sequence). CDR3 length: 17 amino acids. The V and J ends lost 1 base and 3 bases respectively, with 16 bases between them. The CDR3 DNA sequence: TGTGCCAGCAGCCAAGCCCTCCTTGGAAGAGGCAAAAACATTCAGTACTTC. This sequence encodes CASSQALLGRGKNIQYF. Using reference TRBV3-1 and TRBJ2-4 for the parts outside the CDR3, the full variable domain is DTAVSQTPKYLVTQMGNDKSIKCEQNLGHDTMYWYKQDSKKFLKIMFSYNNKELIINETVPNRFSPKSPDKAHLNLHINSLELGDSAVYFCASSQALLGRGKNIQYFGAGTRLSVL.

This clonotype has ten or more counts. The chain is built from TRBV7-8 and TRBJ1-6, with 7 bases identical to TRBD1. Germline V gene data show CDR1 as SGHVS and CDR2 as FQNEAQ. With V trimmed by 2 bases and J by 7 bases, 5 bases remained unmatched. The CDR3 extends over 15 amino acids. The CDR3 coding sequence is TGTGCCAGCAGCTTACCCGGGACAGCAAATTCACCCCTCCACTTT. This codes for CASSLPGTANSPLHF. Complete variable domain (other parts from reference TRBV7-8 and TRBJ1-6): GAGVSQSPRYKVAKRGQDVALRCDPISGHVSLFWYQQALGQGPEFLTYFQNEAQLDKSGLPSDRFFAERPEGSVSTLKIQRTQQEDSAVYLCASSLPGTANSPLHFGNGTRLTVT.

There are many counts of this clonotype. The rearrangement joins TRBV14 to TRBJ2-2; D is undetermined. Germline V gene data show CDR1 as SGHDN and CDR2 as FVKESK. V lost 6 bases and J 5 bases, leaving 10 bases between the germline ends. The CDR3 sequence is 13 residues long. CDR3 coding DNA: TGTGCCAGCAGACGTGAAGTGACCGGGGAGCTGTTTTTT. The encoded protein is CASRREVTGELFF.

This chain joins TRBV5-1 and TRBJ2-1; D uncertain. The CDR3 sequence is 14 residues long. Germline assignment: CDR1 SGHRS and CDR2 YFSETQ. V was clipped by 5 bases and J by 6 bases, with 15 bases between them. CDR3: CASRPPAGRNEQFF. The DNA for the CDR3 is TGCGCCAGCAGACCCCCTGCAGGACGCAATGAGCAGTTCTTC.

The rearrangement links TRBV28 to TRBJ2-1, with D perhaps TRBD1 (6 bases). The CDR3 has 14 amino acids. Trimming left V 7 bases short and J 3 bases short, with 13 bases between. Germline V CDR1 and CDR2: MDHEN, SYDVKM. In nucleotides, the CDR3 is TGTGCCAGCACCTACGGGGACAACTACAATGAGCAGTTCTTC. Protein sequence: CASTYGDNYNEQFF.

This clonotype has ten or more counts. The CDR3 region has the DNA TGTGCCAGCAGCCAAGATTCGGGGAGATTTGGGGGCGCAAAAGAGACCCAGTACTTC. This codes for CASSQDSGRFGGAKETQYF. This chain connects TRBV14 to TRBJ2-5, with a weak D call TRBD1 (6 bases). Germline CDR1 is SGHDN and CDR2 is FVKESK. Trimming took off 0 bases at V and 3 bases at J, with 23 bases between the two ends. The CDR3 length is 19 residues. Full variable domain (remainder filled in from reference TRBV14 and TRBJ2-5): EAGVTQFPSHSVIEKGQTVTLRCDPISGHDNLYWYRRVMGKEIKFLLHFVKESKQDESGMPNNRFLAERTGGTYSTLKVQPAELEDSGVYFCASSQDSGRFGGAKETQYFGPGTRLLVL.

This clonotype was seen many times. This chain joins TRBV6-2 or TRBV6-3 and TRBJ2-2, with no clear D. The V gene's germline CDR1 is MNHEY and CDR2 SVGEGT. V lost 0 bases to trimming and J lost 7 bases, with 18 bases between them. The CDR3 spans 17 residues. CDR3 nucleotides: TGTGCCAGCAGTTACTCGATACGGACCCTGAGAGGCGGGGAGCTGTTTTTT. Protein: CASSYSIRTLRGGELFF.

This clonotype was seen at least ten times. This sequence joins TRBV12-5 and TRBJ1-5; D unresolved. V lost 6 bases to trimming and J lost 6 bases, with 12 bases between them. The CDR3 extends over 13 amino acids. Looked up from germline, CDR1 is LGHNT and CDR2 is FRNRAP. DNA for the CDR3: TGTGCTAGTGGGCCGACGGGCGCTCAGCCCCAGCATTTT. It encodes CASGPTGAQPQHF.

This clonotype was counted only a few times. The DNA for the CDR3 is TGTGCCAGCAGCTTACAAAGAAACCGGTCACCCCTCCACTTT. Translating gives CASSLQRNRSPLHF. V is TRBV7-2 and J is TRBJ1-6; D not certain. This CDR3 is 14 amino acids long. Trimming took off 2 bases at V and 10 bases at J, with 12 bases between the two ends. From germline, CDR1 is SGHTA and CDR2 FQGNSA.

This clonotype has at least ten counts. This chain links TRBV5-6 with TRBJ2-1; TRBD1 agrees at 9 bases. With 4 bases clipped from V and 3 bases from J, the junction kept 8 bases outside the gene matches. There are 16 residues in the CDR3. Germline CDR1 is SGHDT and CDR2 is YYEEEE. For the CDR3, the DNA is TGTGCCAGCAGCCGGGGACAGGGAGCGAACTACAATGAGCAGTTCTTC. Translation gives CASSRGQGANYNEQFF.

This clonotype appeared a few times. The chain combines TRBV12-3 or TRBV12-4 with TRBJ1-2; D remains unclear. Trimming shortened V by 6 bases and J by 8 bases, and 16 bases separated the two germline ends. This CDR3 region has 13 residues. This CDR3 is CASSRVPVGGYTF. DNA for the CDR3: TGTGCCAGCAGCAGAGTCCCTGTTGGAGGCTACACCTTC.

The chain employs TRBV30 and TRBJ2-5; tentative D call: TRBD2 (6 bases). The CDR3 has 14 amino acids. The V gene's germline CDR1 is GTSNPN and CDR2 SVGIG (reference sequence). V was shortened by 4 bases and J by 1 base, with 13 bases between the two germline ends. CDR3 loop: CAWIRAGSQETQYF. CDR3 sequence (DNA): TGTGCCTGGATTCGAGCGGGTTCCCAAGAGACCCAGTACTTC.

In this sample, this clonotype turned up many times. The gene calls are TRBV20-1 and TRBJ2-3, with a weak D call TRBD1 (5 bases). The CDR3 runs 15 residues. V lost 2 bases and J lost 4, with 16 bases in between. Germline V gene sequence: CDR1 DFQATT, CDR2 SNEGSKA (reference sequence). The CDR3 bases are TGCAGTGCTAGAATTCCAGGGATTTCGGCAGATACGCAGTATTTT. Protein sequence: CSARIPGISADTQYF.